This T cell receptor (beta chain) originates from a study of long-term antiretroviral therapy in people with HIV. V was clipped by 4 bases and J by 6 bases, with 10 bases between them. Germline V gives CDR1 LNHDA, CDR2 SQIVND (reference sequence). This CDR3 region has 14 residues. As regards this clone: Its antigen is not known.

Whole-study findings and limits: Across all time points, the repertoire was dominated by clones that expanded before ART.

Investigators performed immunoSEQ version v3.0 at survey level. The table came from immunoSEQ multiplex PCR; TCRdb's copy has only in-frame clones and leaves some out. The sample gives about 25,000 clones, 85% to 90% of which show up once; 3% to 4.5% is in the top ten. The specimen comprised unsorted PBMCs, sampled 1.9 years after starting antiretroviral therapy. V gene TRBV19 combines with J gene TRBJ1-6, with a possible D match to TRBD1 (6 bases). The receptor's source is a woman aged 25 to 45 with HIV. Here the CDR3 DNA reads TGTGCCAGTAGTACTTGGACAGTTAATTCACCCCTCCACTTT. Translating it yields CASSTWTVNSPLHF.